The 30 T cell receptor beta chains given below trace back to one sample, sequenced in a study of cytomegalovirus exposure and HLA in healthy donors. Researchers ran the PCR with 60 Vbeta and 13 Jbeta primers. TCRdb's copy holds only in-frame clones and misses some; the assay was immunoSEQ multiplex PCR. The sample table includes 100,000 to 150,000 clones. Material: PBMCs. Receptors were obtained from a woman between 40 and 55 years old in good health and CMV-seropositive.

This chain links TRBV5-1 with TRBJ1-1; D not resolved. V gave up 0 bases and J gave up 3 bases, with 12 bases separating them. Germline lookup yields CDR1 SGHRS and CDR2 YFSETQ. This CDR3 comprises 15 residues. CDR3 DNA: TGCGCCAGCAGCTTGGGAGGGCTTGGGGACACTGAAGCTTTCTTT. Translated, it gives CASSLGGLGDTEAFF. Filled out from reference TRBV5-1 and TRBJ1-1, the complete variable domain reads KAGVTQTPRYLIKTRGQQVTLSCSPISGHRSVSWYQQTPGQGLQFLFEYFSETQRNKGNFPGRFSGRQFSNSRSEMNVSTLELGDSALYLCASSLGGLGDTEAFFGQGTRLTVV.

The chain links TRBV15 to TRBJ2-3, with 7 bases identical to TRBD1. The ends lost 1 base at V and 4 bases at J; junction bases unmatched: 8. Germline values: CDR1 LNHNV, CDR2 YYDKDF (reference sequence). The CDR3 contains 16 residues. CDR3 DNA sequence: TGTGCCACCAGCAGAGGCAACAGGGGTGCGGCAGATACGCAGTATTTT. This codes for CATSRGNRGAADTQYF.

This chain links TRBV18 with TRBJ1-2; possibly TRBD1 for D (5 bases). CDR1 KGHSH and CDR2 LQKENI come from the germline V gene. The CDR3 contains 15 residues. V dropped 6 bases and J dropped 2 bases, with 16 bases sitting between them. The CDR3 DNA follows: TGTGCCAGCTCTTTGGAGGGGCCCACCAACTATGGCTACACCTTC. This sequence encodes CASSLEGPTNYGYTF.

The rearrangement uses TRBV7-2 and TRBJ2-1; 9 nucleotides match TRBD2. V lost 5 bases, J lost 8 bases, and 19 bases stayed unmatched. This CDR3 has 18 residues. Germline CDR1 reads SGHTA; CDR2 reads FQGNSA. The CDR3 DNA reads TGTGCCAGCAGCATACACCTTTCGGGTAGCGGGAGTATCTATGAGCAGTTCTTC. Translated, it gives CASSIHLSGSGSIYEQFF.

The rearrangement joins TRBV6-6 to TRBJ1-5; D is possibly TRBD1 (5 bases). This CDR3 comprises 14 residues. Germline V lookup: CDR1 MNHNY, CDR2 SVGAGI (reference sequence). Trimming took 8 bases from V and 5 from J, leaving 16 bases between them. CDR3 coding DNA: TGTGCCAGCGTGGCCGGTCCGGGGGATCAGCCCCAGCATTTT. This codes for CASVAGPGDQPQHF.

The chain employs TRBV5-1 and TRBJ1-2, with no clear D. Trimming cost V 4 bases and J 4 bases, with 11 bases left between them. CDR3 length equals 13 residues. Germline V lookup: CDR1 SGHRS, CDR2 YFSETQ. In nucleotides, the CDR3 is TGCGCCAGCAGCCGCTTGGCGGGCTATGGCTACACCTTC. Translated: CASSRLAGYGYTF.

CDR3 in DNA: TGTGCCAGCAGTGAAGTGGGACAGGCTCTGTACGAGCAGTACTTC. Translating it yields CASSEVGQALYEQYF. This rearrangement joins TRBV6-1 to TRBJ2-7; 8 positions agree with TRBD1. Losses at the gene ends were 1 base for V and 4 bases for J; bases not matched to a gene: 6. The CDR3 contains 15 residues. In germline, CDR1 is MNHNS, CDR2 SASEGT.

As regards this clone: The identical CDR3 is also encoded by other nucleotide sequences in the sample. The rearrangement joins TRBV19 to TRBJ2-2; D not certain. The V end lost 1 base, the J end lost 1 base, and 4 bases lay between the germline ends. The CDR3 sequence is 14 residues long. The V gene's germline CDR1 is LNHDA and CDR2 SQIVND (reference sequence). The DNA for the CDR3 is TGTGCCAGTAGTATAGGGCAGAACACCGGGGAGCTGTTTTTT. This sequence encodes CASSIGQNTGELFF.

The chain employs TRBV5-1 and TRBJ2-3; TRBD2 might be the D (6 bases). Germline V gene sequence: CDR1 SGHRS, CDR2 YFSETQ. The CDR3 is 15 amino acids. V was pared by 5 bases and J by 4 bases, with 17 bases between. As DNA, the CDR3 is TGCGCCAGCAGTAGGGACTCCAGCTGGGCAGATACGCAGTATTTT. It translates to CASSRDSSWADTQYF.

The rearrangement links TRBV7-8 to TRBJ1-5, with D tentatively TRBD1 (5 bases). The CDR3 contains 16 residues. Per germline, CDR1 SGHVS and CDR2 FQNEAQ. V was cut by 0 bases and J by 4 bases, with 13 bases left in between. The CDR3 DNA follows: TGTGCCAGCAGCTTAGCCCAGGGTTCTGGGAATCAGCCCCAGCATTTT. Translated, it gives CASSLAQGSGNQPQHF.

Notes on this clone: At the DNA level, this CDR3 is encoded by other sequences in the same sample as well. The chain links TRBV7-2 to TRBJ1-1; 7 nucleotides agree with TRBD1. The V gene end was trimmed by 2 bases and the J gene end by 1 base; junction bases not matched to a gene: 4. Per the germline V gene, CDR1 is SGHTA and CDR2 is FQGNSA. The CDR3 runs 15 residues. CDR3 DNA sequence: TGTGCCAGCAGCTTACTTGGGACAGCGAACACTGAAGCTTTCTTT. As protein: CASSLLGTANTEAFF.

For the CDR3, the DNA is TGTGCCAGCAGCTTTAACAAGGGGCATGGCTACACCTTC. Translated: CASSFNKGHGYTF. The genes are TRBV11-2 and TRBJ1-2; the D gene is possibly TRBD1 (5 bases). CDR3 size: 13 residues. V was trimmed by 3 bases and J by 6 bases, leaving 11 bases between them. CDR1 is SGHAT, CDR2 FQNNGV, per germline.

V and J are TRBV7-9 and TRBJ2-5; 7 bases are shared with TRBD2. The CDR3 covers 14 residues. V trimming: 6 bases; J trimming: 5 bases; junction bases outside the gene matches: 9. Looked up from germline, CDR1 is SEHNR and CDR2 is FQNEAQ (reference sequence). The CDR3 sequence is CASRQIAGGETQYF. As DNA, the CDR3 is TGTGCCAGCAGACAAATAGCGGGCGGGGAGACCCAGTACTTC.

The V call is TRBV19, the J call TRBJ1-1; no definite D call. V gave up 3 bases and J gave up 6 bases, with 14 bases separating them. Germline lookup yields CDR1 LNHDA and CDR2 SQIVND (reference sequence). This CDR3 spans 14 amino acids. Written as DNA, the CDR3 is TGTGCCAGTAGTATTTACGAGGGATACGCTGAAGCTTTCTTT. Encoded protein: CASSIYEGYAEAFF.

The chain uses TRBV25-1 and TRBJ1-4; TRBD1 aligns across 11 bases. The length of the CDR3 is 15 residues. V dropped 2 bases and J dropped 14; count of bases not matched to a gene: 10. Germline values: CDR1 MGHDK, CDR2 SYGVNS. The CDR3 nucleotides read TGTGCCAGCAGTGAACTCGGACAGGGGGCTACCGGGCTGTTTTTT. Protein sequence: CASSELGQGATGLFF.

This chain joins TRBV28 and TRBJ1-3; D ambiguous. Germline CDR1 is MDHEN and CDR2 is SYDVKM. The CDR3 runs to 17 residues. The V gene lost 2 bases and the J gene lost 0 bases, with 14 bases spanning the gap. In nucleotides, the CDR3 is TGTGCCAGCAGTTTAGAGGGCAGTGCGAGCTCTGGAAACACCATATATTTT. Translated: CASSLEGSASSGNTIYF.

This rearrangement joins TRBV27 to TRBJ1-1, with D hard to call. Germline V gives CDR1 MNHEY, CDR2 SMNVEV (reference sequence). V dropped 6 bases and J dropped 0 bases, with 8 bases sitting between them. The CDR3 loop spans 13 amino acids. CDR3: CASRDGMNTEAFF. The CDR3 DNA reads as TGTGCCAGCAGGGACGGGATGAACACTGAAGCTTTCTTT.

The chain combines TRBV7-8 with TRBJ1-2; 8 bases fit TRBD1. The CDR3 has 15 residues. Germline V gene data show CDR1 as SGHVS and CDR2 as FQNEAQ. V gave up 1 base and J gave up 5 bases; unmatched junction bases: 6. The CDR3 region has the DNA TGTGCCAGCAGCTTAGGGGCAGGGGGCCGGTATGGCTACACCTTC. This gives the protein CASSLGAGGRYGYTF.

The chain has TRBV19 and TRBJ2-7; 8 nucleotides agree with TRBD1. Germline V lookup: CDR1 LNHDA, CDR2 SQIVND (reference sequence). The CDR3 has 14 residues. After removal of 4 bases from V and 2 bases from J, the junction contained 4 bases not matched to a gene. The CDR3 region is CASSTRGRTYEQYF. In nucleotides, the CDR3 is TGTGCCAGTAGTACCAGGGGGCGGACCTACGAGCAGTACTTC. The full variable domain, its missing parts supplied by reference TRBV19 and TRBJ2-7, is DGGITQSPKYLFRKEGQNVTLSCEQNLNHDAMYWYRQDPGQGLRLIYYSQIVNDFQKGDIAEGYSVSREKKESFPLTVTSAQKNPTAFYLCASSTRGRTYEQYFGPGTRLTVT.

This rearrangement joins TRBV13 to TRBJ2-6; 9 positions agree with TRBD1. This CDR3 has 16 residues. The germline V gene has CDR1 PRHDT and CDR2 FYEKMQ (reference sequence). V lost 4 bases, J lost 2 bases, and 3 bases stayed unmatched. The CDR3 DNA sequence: TGTGCCAGCAGCTCCGGGACAGGGACTGGGGCCAACGTCCTGACTTTC. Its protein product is CASSSGTGTGANVLTF. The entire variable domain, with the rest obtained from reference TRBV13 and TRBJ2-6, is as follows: AAGVIQSPRHLIKEKRETATLKCYPIPRHDTVYWYQQGPGQDPQFLISFYEKMQSDKGSIPDRFSAQQFSDYHSELNMSSLELGDSALYFCASSSGTGTGANVLTFGAGSRLTVL.

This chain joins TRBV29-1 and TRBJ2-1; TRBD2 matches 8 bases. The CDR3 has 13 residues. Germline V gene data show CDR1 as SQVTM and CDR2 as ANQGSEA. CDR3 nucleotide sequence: TGCAGTCTGGGGGGTAGCGGGATACATGAGCAGTTCTTC. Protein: CSLGGSGIHEQFF.

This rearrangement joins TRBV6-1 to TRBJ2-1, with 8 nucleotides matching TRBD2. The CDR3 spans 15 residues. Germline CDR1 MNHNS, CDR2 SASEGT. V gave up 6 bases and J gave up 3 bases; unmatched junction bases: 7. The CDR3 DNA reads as TGTGCCAGCAGCCAAAAAGCGGGAGACTACAATGAGCAGTTCTTC. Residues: CASSQKAGDYNEQFF.

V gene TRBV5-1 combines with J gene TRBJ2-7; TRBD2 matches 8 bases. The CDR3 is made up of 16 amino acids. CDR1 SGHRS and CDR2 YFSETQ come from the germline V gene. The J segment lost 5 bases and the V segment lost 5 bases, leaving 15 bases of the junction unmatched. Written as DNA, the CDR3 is TGCGCCAGCAGAATGGAGTTGTCTAGCGGGTCCCACGAGCAGTACTTC. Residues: CASRMELSSGSHEQYF.

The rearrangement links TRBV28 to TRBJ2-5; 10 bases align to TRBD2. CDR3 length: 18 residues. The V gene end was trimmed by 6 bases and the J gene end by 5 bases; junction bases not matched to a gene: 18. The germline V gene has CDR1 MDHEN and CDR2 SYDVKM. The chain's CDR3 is CASSEPRGLAGEEETQYF. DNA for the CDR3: TGTGCCAGCAGCGAACCCAGGGGGCTAGCGGGAGAGGAGGAGACCCAGTACTTC.

The CDR3 reads CASSPMGEGPYEQYF. The CDR3 DNA is TGTGCCAGCAGCCCAATGGGGGAGGGCCCCTACGAGCAGTACTTC. The chain is built from TRBV5-4 and TRBJ2-7, with 7 nucleotides matching TRBD2. The junction had 9 bases not matched to a gene; V was cut back by 4 bases and J by 2 bases. The CDR3 spans 15 residues. From germline, CDR1 is SGHNT and CDR2 YYREEE (reference sequence).

The CDR3 DNA reads TGTGCCGCGGGAGATCCAGGGATGGGCTATGGCTACACCTTC. Translation gives CAAGDPGMGYGYTF. The chain combines TRBV6-1 with TRBJ1-2; tentatively, D is TRBD1 (5 bases). Trimming removed 11 bases at V and 4 bases at J, with 20 bases between. CDR1 is MNHNS, CDR2 SASEGT, per germline. The CDR3 extends over 14 amino acids.

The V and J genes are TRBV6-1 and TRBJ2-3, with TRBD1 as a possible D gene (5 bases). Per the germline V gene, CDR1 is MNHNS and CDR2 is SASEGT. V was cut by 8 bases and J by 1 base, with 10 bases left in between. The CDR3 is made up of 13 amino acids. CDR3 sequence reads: CASVLGGTDTQYF. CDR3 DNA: TGTGCCAGCGTATTAGGGGGCACAGATACGCAGTATTTT.

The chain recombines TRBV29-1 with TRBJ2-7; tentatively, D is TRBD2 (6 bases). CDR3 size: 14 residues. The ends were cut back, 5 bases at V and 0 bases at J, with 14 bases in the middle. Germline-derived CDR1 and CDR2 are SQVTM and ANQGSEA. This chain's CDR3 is CSVSGDSSSYEQYF. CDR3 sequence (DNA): TGCAGCGTTTCGGGGGACTCTAGCTCCTACGAGCAGTACTTC.

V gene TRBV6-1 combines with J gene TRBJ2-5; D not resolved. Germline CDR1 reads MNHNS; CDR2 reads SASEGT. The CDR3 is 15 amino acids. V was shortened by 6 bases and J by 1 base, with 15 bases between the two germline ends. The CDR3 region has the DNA TGTGCCAGCAGCGTTATTAGTAGATCCCAAGAGACCCAGTACTTC. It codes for CASSVISRSQETQYF.

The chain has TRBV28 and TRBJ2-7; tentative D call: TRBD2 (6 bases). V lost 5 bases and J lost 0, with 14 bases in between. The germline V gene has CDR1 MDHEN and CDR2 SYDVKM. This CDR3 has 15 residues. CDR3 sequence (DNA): TGTGCCAGCAGTCTAAACCCGGGAGACTCCTACGAGCAGTACTTC. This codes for CASSLNPGDSYEQYF.